This passage covers 28 T cell receptor beta chains from one sample sequenced in a study of response to subunit inactivated influenza vaccine. MiXCR, run by TCRdb on the RT-PCR reads, gives a single entry per CDR3 protein. The sample gives roughly 150,000 distinct CDR3 sequences, roughly a tenth of which show up once; around an eighth is in the top ten. The sample in question was non-naive T cells sorted from PBMCs, obtained 35 to 45 days after vaccination. The origin of the receptors is a man aged 50-59 years who received an inactivated influenza vaccine.

Comments on this clonotype: An end of the junction does not agree with germline; a read error may underlie this. This chain uses TRBV28 with TRBJ1-4; the match to TRBD1 covers 11 bases. This CDR3 contains 15 residues. Germline V gene sequence: CDR1 MDHEN, CDR2 SYDVKM. The CDR3 nucleotides are TGTGCCATCAGTTTCGGGACAGGGGGTCGGGAAAAACTGTTTTTT. The encoded protein is CAISFGTGGREKLFF. The entire variable domain, with the rest obtained from reference TRBV28 and TRBJ1-4, is as follows: DVKVTQSSRYLVKRTGEKVFLECVQDMDHENMFWYRQDPGLGLRLIYFSYDVKMKEKGDIPEGYSVSREKKERFSLILESASTNQTSMYLCAISFGTGGREKLFFGSGTQLSVL.

There are many counts of this clonotype. This chain uses TRBV12-3 or TRBV12-4 with TRBJ1-1; maybe TRBD1 (6 bases). Trimming took off 6 bases at V and 1 base at J, with 12 bases between the two ends. This CDR3 contains 14 residues. CDR3 in DNA: TGTGCCAGCAGCCAACAGGGAGGGAACACTGAAGCTTTCTTT. Translated: CASSQQGGNTEAFF.

V gene TRBV21-1 combines with J gene TRBJ2-5. TRBV21-1 corresponds to a pseudogene. This CDR3 is built from 16 residues. CDR3 sequence reads: CASSKDRIISGETQYF. The CDR3 DNA is TGTGCCAGCAGCAAAGACCGGATAATCTCCGGCGAGACCCAGTACTTC.

This clonotype appeared many times. This chain joins TRBV6-5 and TRBJ2-3; unclear D gene. This CDR3 region has 14 residues. V lost 2 bases, J lost 2 bases, and 8 bases lay in between. The germline CDR1 and CDR2 sequences are MNHEY and SVGAGI. The CDR3 DNA sequence: TGTGCCAGCAGTTACCGGGCCCTCACAGATACGCAGTATTTT. Protein product: CASSYRALTDTQYF.

This clonotype was counted at least ten times. The V call is TRBV7-2, the J call TRBJ1-6; D ambiguous. Per germline, CDR1 SGHTA and CDR2 FQGNSA. V was clipped by 3 bases and J by 7 bases, with 7 bases between them. The CDR3 totals 13 residues. CDR3 amino acids: CASSLSSNSPLHF. CDR3 coding DNA: TGTGCCAGCAGCTTGTCCAGCAATTCACCCCTCCACTTT.

The V gene is TRBV2, the J gene TRBJ2-1; no clear D gene. CDR1 SNHLY and CDR2 FYNNEI come from the germline V gene. CDR3 length: 13 amino acids. Trimming shortened V by 7 bases and J by 0 bases, and 7 bases separated the two germline ends. CDR3 protein: CASKSSSYNEQFF. CDR3 in DNA: TGTGCCAGCAAAAGTAGCTCCTACAATGAGCAGTTCTTC.

The V call is TRBV28, the J call TRBJ2-1; 9 nucleotides line up with TRBD1. CDR1 is MDHEN and CDR2 is SYDVKM in the germline V gene. CDR3 size: 14 residues. Germline trimming cut 6 bases from V and 8 bases from J; bases unmatched to any gene: 8. Here the CDR3 reads CASRRQGVIDEQFF. Written as DNA, the CDR3 is TGTGCCAGCAGGAGACAGGGGGTTATCGATGAGCAGTTCTTC.

Note on this clonotype: One end of the junction varies from germline; a read error may be responsible. V is TRBV3-1 and J is TRBJ1-5; D remains ambiguous. Germline CDR1 reads LGHDT; CDR2 reads YNNKEL (reference sequence). There are 12 residues in the CDR3. This CDR3 is CASSQDSSRKTF. CDR3 nucleotides: TGTGCCAGCAGCCAAGATTCGTCCCGAAAGACGTTT.

This clonotype was counted ten times or more. The chain employs TRBV5-1 and TRBJ2-7, with TRBD1 matching 7 bases. Germline V CDR1 and CDR2: SGHRS, YFSETQ. V dropped 3 bases and J dropped 5; count of bases not matched to a gene: 11. This CDR3 spans 15 amino acids. The CDR3 reads CASSSRPGGWNEQYF. The CDR3 DNA is TGCGCCAGCAGCTCCCGGCCAGGGGGATGGAACGAGCAGTACTTC.

There are many counts of this clonotype. The V call is TRBV20-1, the J call TRBJ2-1, with D maybe TRBD1 (8 bases). The CDR3 has 13 residues. Germline loops: CDR1 DFQATT, CDR2 SNEGSKA (reference sequence). The V end lost 6 bases, the J end lost 7 bases, and 16 bases lay between the germline ends. The CDR3 spells CSATHRGGNEQFF. Here the CDR3 DNA reads TGCAGTGCAACGCACAGGGGGGGGAATGAGCAGTTCTTC.

This clonotype was detected only a few times. A read error may account for a junction end that differs from germline. The chain couples TRBV12-3 or TRBV12-4 to TRBJ2-3; TRBD1 or TRBD2 may be the D gene (6 bases each). CDR3 size: 16 residues. The CDR3 sequence is CASSFGWGASTYTQYF. The CDR3 DNA sequence: TGTGCCAGCAGTTTCGGGTGGGGGGCTAGCACATATACGCAGTATTTT.

This clonotype was recorded many times. The CDR3 loop is CAISGTGTAQETQYF. CDR3 DNA sequence: TGTGCCATCAGTGGAACAGGGACAGCTCAAGAGACCCAGTACTTC. The V call is TRBV10-3, the J call TRBJ2-5, with 7 bases lining up with TRBD1. Germline values: CDR1 ENHRY, CDR2 SYGVKD. The junction had 7 bases not matched to a gene; V was cut back by 4 bases and J by 2 bases. This CDR3 is 15 amino acids long.

This sequence joins TRBV6-1 and TRBJ2-1, with 12 bases fitting TRBD2. After removal of 3 bases from V and 3 bases from J, the junction contained 3 bases not matched to a gene. The CDR3 has 16 residues. Germline-derived CDR1 and CDR2 are MNHNS and SASEGT. CDR3 DNA sequence: TGTGCCAGCAGTGACCAACTAGCGGGGGGCTACAATGAGCAGTTCTTC. It is translated as CASSDQLAGGYNEQFF.

CDR3 amino acids: CASSPGGGSYEQYF. The CDR3 region has the DNA TGTGCCAGCTCACCAGGGGGAGGGTCCTACGAGCAGTACTTC. The chain couples TRBV18 to TRBJ2-7, with 7 positions matching TRBD2. The length of the CDR3 is 14 residues. The germline gives CDR1 KGHSH, CDR2 LQKENI. J was trimmed by 1 base and V by 2 bases; bases with no gene match: 2.

V and J are TRBV5-1 and TRBJ1-1; D not certain. Per the germline V gene, CDR1 is SGHRS and CDR2 is YFSETQ. Deletions cut 2 bases from V and 4 bases from J, with 12 bases between. The CDR3 spans 14 residues. The CDR3 region has the DNA TGCGCCAGCAGCTTTGGGGAAGAGGGCACTGAAGCTTTCTTT. The encoded protein is CASSFGEEGTEAFF.

This clonotype was seen at least ten times. The chain has TRBV12-3 or TRBV12-4 and TRBJ2-7; D perhaps matches TRBD1 (6 bases). V dropped 3 bases and J dropped 0 bases, with 9 bases sitting between them. This CDR3 has 14 residues. The CDR3 sequence is CASSFGQSSYEQYF. CDR3 nucleotides: TGTGCCAGCAGTTTCGGACAGTCCTCCTACGAGCAGTACTTC.

Only a few counts were recorded for this clonotype. This chain joins TRBV7-2 and TRBJ1-4; D is uncertain. This CDR3 has 15 amino acids. Germline V lookup: CDR1 SGHTA, CDR2 FQGNSA. V gave up 1 base and J gave up 0 bases, with 6 bases separating them. CDR3 DNA: TGTGCCAGCAGCTTAGGGCAGACAACTAATGAAAAACTGTTTTTT. Its translation is CASSLGQTTNEKLFF.

This clonotype was observed at least ten times. The J gene is TRBJ1-5, the V gene TRBV20-1, with D perhaps matching TRBD1 (5 bases). Trimming removed 5 bases from V and 1 base from J, with 12 bases in between. The CDR3 spans 14 residues. Germline V gene data show CDR1 as DFQATT and CDR2 as SNEGSKA (reference sequence). The CDR3 reads CSASQRGSNQPQHF. As DNA, the CDR3 is TGCAGTGCTTCCCAACGGGGGAGCAATCAGCCCCAGCATTTT.

This chain links TRBV6-5 with TRBJ2-7; 7 positions agree with TRBD2. Germline V CDR1 and CDR2: MNHEY, SVGAGI. The CDR3 length is 15 residues. Losses at the gene ends were 0 bases for V and 2 bases for J; bases not matched to a gene: 4. CDR3 nucleotide sequence: TGTGCCAGCAGTTACTCTTGGGGGAGGGCCTACGAGCAGTACTTC. It specifies CASSYSWGRAYEQYF.

Comments on this clonotype: A clone one base away is much larger, so this may be a read error. The genes are TRBV20-1 and TRBJ1-5; perhaps TRBD1 as D (5 bases). V dropped 2 bases and J dropped 2 bases, with 13 bases sitting between them. This CDR3 contains 15 residues. The germline gives CDR1 DFQATT, CDR2 SNEGSKA (reference sequence). CDR3 protein: CSARFRDGGNQPQHF. In nucleotides, the CDR3 is TGCAGTGCTAGATTCCGGGACGGGGGCAATCAGCCCCAGCATTTT.

This clonotype was counted ten times or more. The J gene is TRBJ2-7, the V gene TRBV29-1, with a possible D match to TRBD1 (6 bases). The CDR3 runs 12 residues. Germline-derived CDR1 and CDR2 are SQVTM and ANQGSEA. V gave up 4 bases and J gave up 7 bases, with 14 bases separating them. The CDR3 DNA reads as TGCAGCGTTGTGTTTGGACAGCGGGAGCAGTACTTC. This codes for CSVVFGQREQYF.

This clonotype was seen repeatedly, ten times or more. The chain is built from TRBV4-3 and TRBJ1-3; tentative D call: TRBD1 (6 bases). Trimming shortened V by 0 bases and J by 0 bases, and 15 bases separated the two germline ends. Germline CDR1 LGHNA, CDR2 YSLEER. This CDR3 region has 18 residues. CDR3 DNA: TGCGCCAGCAGCCAAGAAGGGGGGCCAGGCACCTCTGGAAACACCATATATTTT. Amino acids: CASSQEGGPGTSGNTIYF.

The chain has TRBV20-1 and TRBJ2-2, with D perhaps matching TRBD2 (7 bases). CDR3 length: 16 residues. The V gene lost 4 bases and the J gene lost 0 bases, with 15 bases spanning the gap. Per the germline V gene, CDR1 is DFQATT and CDR2 is SNEGSKA (reference sequence). The DNA of the CDR3 is TGCAGTGCTAAAAGGGGGGGTCGGGCGAACACCGGGGAGCTGTTTTTT. It yields the protein CSAKRGGRANTGELFF.

This clonotype was recorded a few times. The chain has TRBV29-1 and TRBJ2-1; weak D call: TRBD1 (6 bases). CDR3 length equals 14 residues. V lost 7 bases and J 1 base, leaving 14 bases between the germline ends. Germline CDR1 reads SQVTM; CDR2 reads ANQGSEA. In DNA, the CDR3 is TGCAGCGGGGCGGGCAGGGGTTCCTACAATGAGCAGTTCTTC. This gives the protein CSGAGRGSYNEQFF.

This clonotype was counted between two and nine times. The chain carries TRBV20-1 and TRBJ2-3; D is unresolved. The CDR3 loop spans 15 amino acids. The V gene lost 5 bases and the J gene lost 4 bases, with 19 bases spanning the gap. Germline CDR1 reads DFQATT; CDR2 reads SNEGSKA (reference sequence). This CDR3 is CSAFRLGSTPDTQYF. CDR3 coding DNA: TGCAGTGCTTTTCGTTTGGGCTCGACGCCAGATACGCAGTATTTT.

This chain links TRBV6-1 with TRBJ2-3; 12 nucleotides align to TRBD2. The V and J ends lost 8 bases and 6 bases, in that order; junction bases with no gene match: 9. The length of the CDR3 is 15 residues. Germline CDR1 MNHNS, CDR2 SASEGT. Written as DNA, the CDR3 is TGTGCCAGCTCTGGACTAGCGGGGCCGGGGGATACGCAGTATTTT. This sequence encodes CASSGLAGPGDTQYF.

This clonotype was observed many times. The V and J genes are TRBV5-1 and TRBJ2-5; D uncertain. In germline, CDR1 is SGHRS, CDR2 YFSETQ. The CDR3 length is 17 residues. The V and J ends lost 3 bases and 0 bases respectively, with 18 bases between them. CDR3 sequence (DNA): TGCGCCAGCAGCTGGAAGGACCCATTCATTAACCAAGAGACCCAGTACTTC. Its protein product is CASSWKDPFINQETQYF.

V and J are TRBV4-2 and TRBJ1-5; unclear D gene. The length of the CDR3 is 13 residues. Germline CDR1 LGHNA, CDR2 YNFKEQ. V lost 4 bases and J 6 bases, leaving 10 bases between the germline ends. CDR3 DNA sequence: TGTGCCAGCAGCCCCAGAAAGGCTCAGCCCCAGCATTTT. This encodes CASSPRKAQPQHF.